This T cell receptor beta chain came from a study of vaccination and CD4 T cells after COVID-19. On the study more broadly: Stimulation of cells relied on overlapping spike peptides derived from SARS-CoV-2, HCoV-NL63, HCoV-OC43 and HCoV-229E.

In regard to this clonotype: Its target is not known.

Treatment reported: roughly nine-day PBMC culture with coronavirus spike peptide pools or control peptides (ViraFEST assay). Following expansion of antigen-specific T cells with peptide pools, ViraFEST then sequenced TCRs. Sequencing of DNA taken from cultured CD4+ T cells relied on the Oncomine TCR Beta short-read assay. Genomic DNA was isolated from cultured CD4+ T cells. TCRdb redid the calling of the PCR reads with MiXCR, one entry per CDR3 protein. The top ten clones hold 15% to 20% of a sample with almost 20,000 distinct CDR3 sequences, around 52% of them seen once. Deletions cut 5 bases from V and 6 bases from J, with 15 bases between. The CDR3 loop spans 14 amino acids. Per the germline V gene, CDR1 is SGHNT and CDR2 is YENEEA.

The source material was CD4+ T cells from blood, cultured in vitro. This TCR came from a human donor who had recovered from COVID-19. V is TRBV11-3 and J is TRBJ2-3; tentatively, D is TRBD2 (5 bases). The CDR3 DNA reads TGTGCCAGCAGCCTTGGACTTTCGGGGGATACGCAGTATTTT. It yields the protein CASSLGLSGDTQYF. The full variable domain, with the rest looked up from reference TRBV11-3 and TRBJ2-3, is EAGVVQSPRYKIIEKKQPVAFWCNPISGHNTLYWYLQNLGQGPELLIRYENEEAVDDSQLPKDRFSAERLKGVDSTLKIQPAELGDSAVYLCASSLGLSGDTQYFGPGTRLTVL.